These 27 T cell receptor beta chains originate from one sample sequenced in a study of Graves' ophthalmopathy and Graves' hyperthyroidism. Amplified material comprised TCR beta CDR3 regions derived from RNA transcripts. A first-round RT-PCR used HTBI primers, followed by a second-round multiplex PCR. TCRdb re-called the multiplex PCR reads with MiXCR, one entry per CDR3 protein. The table shows about 23,000 distinct CDR3 sequences, with about 50% occurring only once. Material: peripheral blood. The receptors shown here come from an adult woman with stable Graves' hyperthyroidism.

V and J are TRBV7-9 and TRBJ2-3; D may be TRBD1 (6 bases). The CDR3 sequence is 15 residues long. V lost 2 bases to trimming and J lost 4 bases, with 13 bases between them. Germline V CDR1 and CDR2: SEHNR, FQNEAQ (reference sequence). The CDR3 nucleotides read TGTGCCAGCAGCTTAAGTAGGGGGTTCGCAGATACGCAGTATTTT. It encodes CASSLSRGFADTQYF.

This clonotype was found a few times. This CDR3 reads CASSENWDGNYGYTF. The CDR3 coding sequence is TGTGCCAGCAGTGAAAATTGGGACGGCAACTATGGCTACACCTTC. V gene TRBV2 combines with J gene TRBJ1-2; TRBD1 might be the D (5 bases). In germline, CDR1 is SNHLY, CDR2 FYNNEI. The germline V and J ends were trimmed by 2 bases and 2 bases, with 12 bases remaining between them. The CDR3 is 15 amino acids.

This clonotype has ten or more counts. This sequence joins TRBV6-1 and TRBJ2-6, with TRBD1 matching over 7 bases. Per germline, CDR1 MNHNS and CDR2 SASEGT. Germline trimming cut 1 base from V and 3 bases from J; bases unmatched to any gene: 0. The CDR3 runs to 15 residues. The CDR3 DNA reads as TGTGCCAGCAGTGAAGGGACAGGTGGGGCCAACGTCCTGACTTTC. Protein product: CASSEGTGGANVLTF.

The chain recombines TRBV9 with TRBJ2-5; D is possibly TRBD1 (5 bases). CDR3 size: 14 residues. The germline CDR1 and CDR2 sequences are SGDLS and YYNGEE. Trimming took 5 bases from V and 0 from J, leaving 11 bases between them. For the CDR3, the DNA is TGTGCCAGCAGTGCTTGGACAAACCAAGAGACCCAGTACTTC. This encodes CASSAWTNQETQYF.

This chain links TRBV6-1 with TRBJ1-3, with a weak D call TRBD1 (5 bases). V shed 3 bases and J shed 3 bases, with 9 bases lying between them. The CDR3 consists of 14 residues. Germline loops: CDR1 MNHNS, CDR2 SASEGT. The chain's CDR3 is CASSEGVGGNTIYF. CDR3 DNA sequence: TGTGCCAGCAGTGAGGGGGTTGGTGGAAACACCATATATTTT.

This clonotype was picked up many times. The chain combines TRBV28 with TRBJ2-4; 8 bases map to TRBD2. Germline assignment: CDR1 MDHEN and CDR2 SYDVKM. V lost 7 bases and J lost 9; bases outside the gene matches: 2. The CDR3 covers 11 residues. CDR3 bases: TGTGCCAGCATCGGGGGGGGCATTCAGTACTTC. Translating it yields CASIGGGIQYF.

V is TRBV7-2 and J is TRBJ2-1; TRBD2 agrees at 11 bases. Germline V gene lookup returns CDR1 SGHTA and CDR2 FQGNSA. V lost 5 bases and J lost 0; bases outside the gene matches: 6. The CDR3 covers 17 residues. Here the CDR3 reads CASSLTSGTSSYNEQFF. In DNA, the CDR3 is TGTGCCAGCAGCCTGACTAGCGGGACAAGCTCCTACAATGAGCAGTTCTTC.

This sequence joins TRBV14 and TRBJ1-4; D ambiguous. The V gene's germline CDR1 is SGHDN and CDR2 FVKESK. Trimming shortened V by 3 bases and J by 8 bases, and 19 bases separated the two germline ends. The CDR3 is made up of 16 amino acids. The CDR3 coding sequence is TGTGCCAGCAGCCAGTACAAAGGCCCTCCAAACGAAAAACTGTTTTTT. This translates into CASSQYKGPPNEKLFF.

This chain uses TRBV7-6 with TRBJ2-7; D is perhaps TRBD1 (6 bases). The V end lost 5 bases, the J end lost 7 bases, and 12 bases lay between the germline ends. The CDR3 is 12 amino acids. Germline-derived CDR1 and CDR2 are SGHVS and FNYEAQ. This CDR3 reads CASSATGNEQYF. In nucleotides, the CDR3 is TGTGCCAGCAGCGCTACAGGGAATGAGCAGTACTTC. Supplemented by reference TRBV7-6 and TRBJ2-7, the full variable domain reads GAGVSQSPRYKVTKRGQDVALRCDPISGHVSLYWYRQALGQGPEFLTYFNYEAQQDKSGLPNDRFSAERPEGSISTLTIQRTEQRDSAMYRCASSATGNEQYFGPGTRLTVT.

This chain joins TRBV2 and TRBJ2-5; D is unclear. CDR1 is SNHLY and CDR2 is FYNNEI in the germline V gene. There are 13 residues in the CDR3. The V and J ends lost 8 bases and 1 base respectively, with 11 bases between them. The CDR3 bases are TGTGCCAGCTCGTGGACCTCCCAAGAGACCCAGTACTTC. Translating gives CASSWTSQETQYF. The full variable domain, completed using reference TRBV2 and TRBJ2-5, is EPEVTQTPSHQVTQMGQEVILRCVPISNHLYFYWYRQILGQKVEFLVSFYNNEISEKSEIFDDQFSVERPDGSNFTLKIRSTKLEDSAMYFCASSWTSQETQYFGPGTRLLVL.

The rearrangement joins TRBV20-1 to TRBJ1-2; possible D gene TRBD1, 6 bases. V was trimmed by 0 bases and J by 6 bases, leaving 14 bases between them. CDR1 DFQATT and CDR2 SNEGSKA come from the germline V gene (reference sequence). The CDR3 is 14 amino acids. CDR3 nucleotide sequence: TGCAGTGCTAGAGAGCGTATGGCAGGGGATGGCTACACCTTC. Encoded protein: CSARERMAGDGYTF.

The V gene is TRBV9, the J gene TRBJ1-5, with D uncertain. The CDR3 runs to 17 residues. The V end lost 4 bases, the J end lost 11 bases, and 28 bases lay between the germline ends. CDR1 is SGDLS, CDR2 YYNGEE, per germline. The CDR3 nucleotides read TGTGCCAGCAGCCCGTCACTCACTAGCGGGAGGGCGAAGACCCAGCATTTT. It yields the protein CASSPSLTSGRAKTQHF.

This clonotype was detected many times. V is TRBV12-3 or TRBV12-4 and J is TRBJ1-1; a possible D gene is TRBD1 (6 bases). Trimming took off 6 bases at V and 2 bases at J, with 16 bases between the two ends. The CDR3 runs to 15 residues. In DNA form, the CDR3 reads TGTGCCAGCAGGGCTGACAGGATGGAAAACACTGAAGCTTTCTTT. As protein: CASRADRMENTEAFF.

This clonotype was found once. No conserved phenylalanine or tryptophan ends this CDR3, so it is likely a read error. V usage is TRBV5-1 and J usage is TRBJ2-1; D may be TRBD1 or TRBD2 (5 bases each). Trimming removed 0 bases from V and 12 bases from J, with 19 bases in between. Per the germline V gene, CDR1 is SGHRS and CDR2 is YFSETQ. The CDR3 length is 15 residues. The CDR3 spells CASSLDGARSSGQFV. The CDR3, as DNA: TGCGCCAGCAGCTTGGACGGGGCTCGTTCGAGTGGGCAGTTCGTC.

The chain joins TRBV15 to TRBJ2-1; maybe TRBD1 (6 bases). Germline-derived CDR1 and CDR2 are LNHNV and YYDKDF (reference sequence). This CDR3 spans 13 amino acids. V dropped 0 bases and J dropped 8 bases, with 8 bases sitting between them. The CDR3 DNA reads as TGTGCCACCAGCAGAGAACAGGGCCATGAGCAGTTCTTC. This sequence encodes CATSREQGHEQFF.

This rearrangement joins TRBV29-1 to TRBJ2-7, with TRBD2 matching 8 bases. The CDR3 totals 15 residues. The J segment lost 4 bases and the V segment lost 7 bases, leaving 15 bases of the junction unmatched. Per the germline V gene, CDR1 is SQVTM and CDR2 is ANQGSEA. The CDR3 reads CSAERTSWTFYEQYF. Here the CDR3 DNA reads TGCAGCGCCGAGCGGACTAGCTGGACGTTTTACGAGCAGTACTTC.

Details on this clonotype: One end of the junction varies from germline; a read error may be responsible. V usage is TRBV27 and J usage is TRBJ1-5, with D possibly TRBD1 on 5 matching bases. CDR3 length: 15 residues. From germline, CDR1 is MNHEY and CDR2 SMNVEV (reference sequence). As DNA, the CDR3 is TGTGCCGGCAGTTTAGCGTTGGAGGGGAATCGGCCCCAGCATTTT. Amino acids: CAGSLALEGNRPQHF.

The J gene is TRBJ2-5, the V gene TRBV28, with D perhaps matching TRBD2 (6 bases). This CDR3 comprises 15 residues. The germline gives CDR1 MDHEN, CDR2 SYDVKM. The ends were cut back, 2 bases at V and 2 bases at J, with 12 bases in the middle. The CDR3 nucleotides are TGTGCCAGCAGTTTAGAGGGAGGAGGGCAAGAGACCCAGTACTTC. This translates into CASSLEGGGQETQYF.

The chain links TRBV9 to TRBJ2-7, with TRBD2 identical over 9 bases. The CDR3 length is 14 residues. The trim removed 2 bases at V and 6 bases at J, leaving 6 bases unmatched. CDR1 is SGDLS, CDR2 YYNGEE, per germline. CDR3 in amino acids: CASSVGGRASEQYF. The CDR3 nucleotides are TGTGCCAGCAGCGTGGGCGGGAGGGCCAGCGAGCAGTACTTC. The full variable domain, completed using reference TRBV9 and TRBJ2-7, is DSGVTQTPKHLITATGQRVTLRCSPRSGDLSVYWYQQSLDQGLQFLIQYYNGEERAKGNILERFSAQQFPDLHSELNLSSLELGDSALYFCASSVGGRASEQYFGPGTRLTVT.

Points on this clonotype: No DNA is shown, since the ends of the CDR3 on it are uncertain; the CDR3 is the one TCRdb lists. The chain links TRBV20-1 to TRBJ2-3; the listed D gene, TRBD1, was not tested against the DNA. Germline CDR1 is DFQATT and CDR2 is SNEGSKA (reference sequence). The CDR3 is 24 residues long, counting both termini. The CDR3 reads CSARDLQGRSPLHFGNGTTDTQYF.

This clonotype was recorded at least ten times. This chain uses TRBV6-6 with TRBJ2-7; 7 nucleotides match TRBD1. Germline CDR1 reads MNHNY; CDR2 reads SVGAGI (reference sequence). The CDR3 sequence is 14 residues long. The trim removed 5 bases at V and 2 bases at J, leaving 6 bases unmatched. CDR3 amino acids: CASSRDSTAYEQYF. CDR3 DNA sequence: TGTGCCAGCAGTAGGGACAGTACAGCCTACGAGCAGTACTTC.

The rearrangement joins TRBV20-1 to TRBJ1-3, with a possible D match to TRBD1 (5 bases). CDR3 length: 15 residues. V lost 6 bases and J lost 0, with 15 bases in between. Germline V gene lookup returns CDR1 DFQATT and CDR2 SNEGSKA (reference sequence). For the CDR3, the DNA is TGCAGTGCCAGTCTTCGGGACGGCTCTGGAAACACCATATATTTT. It yields the protein CSASLRDGSGNTIYF.

This clonotype was recorded many times. This chain links TRBV5-1 with TRBJ2-4, with a possible D match to TRBD1 (6 bases). Germline V gene lookup returns CDR1 SGHRS and CDR2 YFSETQ. The CDR3 is made up of 12 amino acids. Trimming stripped 2 bases from V and 12 bases from J, with 12 bases between. Here the CDR3 DNA reads TGCGCCAGCAGCTTCACAGGGTACAATCAGTACTTC. Its translation is CASSFTGYNQYF.

The V and J genes are TRBV15 and TRBJ2-2; 8 bases line up with TRBD1. With V trimmed by 2 bases and J by 3 bases, 5 bases remained unmatched. Germline values: CDR1 LNHNV, CDR2 YYDKDF (reference sequence). The CDR3 covers 16 residues. The CDR3 DNA reads as TGTGCCACCAGCAGACAAGACAGGGGATACACCGGGGAGCTGTTTTTT. It yields the protein CATSRQDRGYTGELFF.

This clonotype was recorded at least ten times. CDR3 protein: CASSTEGGTEAFF. The CDR3 DNA follows: TGTGCCAGCAGCACAGAGGGAGGCACTGAAGCTTTCTTT. This sequence joins TRBV6-1 and TRBJ1-1; D is unresolved. Germline lookup yields CDR1 MNHNS and CDR2 SASEGT. Trimming took 6 bases from V and 4 from J, leaving 12 bases between them. This CDR3 comprises 13 residues.

This chain connects TRBV25-1 to TRBJ1-6; D is undetermined. Germline lookup yields CDR1 MGHDK and CDR2 SYGVNS. The CDR3 loop spans 14 amino acids. Trimming shortened V by 6 bases and J by 7 bases, and 13 bases separated the two germline ends. The CDR3 protein is CASSLTSSNSPLHF. In DNA, the CDR3 is TGTGCCAGCAGCCTGACGAGTTCGAATTCACCCCTCCACTTT.

A remark on this clonotype: A read error may be the cause here, since a much bigger clone is one base away. This sequence joins TRBV28 and TRBJ1-1; D gene ambiguous. The CDR3 loop spans 14 amino acids. CDR1 is MDHEN and CDR2 is SYDVKM in the germline V gene. The CDR3 loop reads CASSPHGVNTGAFF. CDR3 nucleotide sequence: TGTGCCAGCAGCCCTCACGGGGTGAACACTGGAGCTTTCTTT.